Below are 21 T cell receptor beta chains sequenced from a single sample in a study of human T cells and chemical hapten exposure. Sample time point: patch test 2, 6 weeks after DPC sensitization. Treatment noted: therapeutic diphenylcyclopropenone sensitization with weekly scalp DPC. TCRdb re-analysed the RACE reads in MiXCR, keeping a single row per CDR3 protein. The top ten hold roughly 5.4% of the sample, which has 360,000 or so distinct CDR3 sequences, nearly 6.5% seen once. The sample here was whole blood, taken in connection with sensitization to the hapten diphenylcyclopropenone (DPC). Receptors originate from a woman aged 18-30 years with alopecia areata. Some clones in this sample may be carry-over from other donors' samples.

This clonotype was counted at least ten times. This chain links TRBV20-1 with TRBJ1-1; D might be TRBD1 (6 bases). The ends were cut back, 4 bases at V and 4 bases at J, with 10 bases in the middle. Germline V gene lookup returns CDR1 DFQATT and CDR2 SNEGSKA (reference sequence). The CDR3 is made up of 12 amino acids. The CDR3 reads CSANSGVTEAFF. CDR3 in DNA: TGCAGTGCTAACTCAGGGGTCACTGAAGCTTTCTTT.

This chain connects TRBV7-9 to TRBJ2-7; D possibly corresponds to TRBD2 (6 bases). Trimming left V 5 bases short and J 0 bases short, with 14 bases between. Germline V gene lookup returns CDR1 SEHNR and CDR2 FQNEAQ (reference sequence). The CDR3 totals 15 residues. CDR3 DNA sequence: TGTGCCAGCAGCCCGTCAGGAGGGGCCTCCTACGAGCAGTACTTC. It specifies CASSPSGGASYEQYF.

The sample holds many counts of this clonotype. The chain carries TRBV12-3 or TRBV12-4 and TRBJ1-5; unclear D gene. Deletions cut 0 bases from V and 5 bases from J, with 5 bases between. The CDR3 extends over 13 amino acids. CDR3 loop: CASSLANHQPQHF. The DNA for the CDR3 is TGTGCCAGCAGTTTAGCAAATCATCAGCCCCAGCATTTT.

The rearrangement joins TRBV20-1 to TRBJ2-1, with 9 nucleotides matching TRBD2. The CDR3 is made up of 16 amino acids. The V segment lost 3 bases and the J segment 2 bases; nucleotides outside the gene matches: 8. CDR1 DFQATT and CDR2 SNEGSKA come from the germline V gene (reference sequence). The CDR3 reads CSARTPGTSPYNEQFF. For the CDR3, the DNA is TGCAGTGCTAGGACCCCCGGGACTAGCCCCTACAATGAGCAGTTCTTC.

CDR3 amino acids: CASSVTGRGTEAFF. The CDR3 nucleotides are TGTGCCAGCAGCGTGACAGGGCGGGGGACTGAAGCTTTCTTT. The chain is built from TRBV5-4 and TRBJ1-1; 7 positions agree with TRBD1. J lost 5 bases, V lost 4 bases, and 8 bases had no gene match. The CDR3 extends over 14 amino acids. The germline V gene encodes CDR1 SGHNT and CDR2 YYREEE (reference sequence).

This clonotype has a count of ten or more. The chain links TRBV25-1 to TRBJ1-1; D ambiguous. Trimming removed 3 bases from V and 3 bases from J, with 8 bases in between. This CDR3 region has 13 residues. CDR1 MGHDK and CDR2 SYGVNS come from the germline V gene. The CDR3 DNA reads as TGTGCCAGCAGTGATAGCGTCGACACTGAAGCTTTCTTT. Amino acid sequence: CASSDSVDTEAFF.

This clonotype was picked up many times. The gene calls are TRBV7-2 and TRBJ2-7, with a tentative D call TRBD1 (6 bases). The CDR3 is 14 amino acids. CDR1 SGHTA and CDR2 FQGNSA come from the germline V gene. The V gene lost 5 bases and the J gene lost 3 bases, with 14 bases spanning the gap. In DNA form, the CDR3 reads TGTGCCAGCAGCCCAAGCCGACAGGACTACGAGCAGTACTTC. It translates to CASSPSRQDYEQYF.

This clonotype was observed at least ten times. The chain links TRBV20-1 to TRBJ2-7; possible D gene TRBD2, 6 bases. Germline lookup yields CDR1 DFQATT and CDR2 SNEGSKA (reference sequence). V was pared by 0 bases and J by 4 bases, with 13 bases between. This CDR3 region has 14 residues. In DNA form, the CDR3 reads TGCAGTGCTAGAGATGCTCGGGGGTTATACGAGCAGTACTTC. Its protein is CSARDARGLYEQYF.

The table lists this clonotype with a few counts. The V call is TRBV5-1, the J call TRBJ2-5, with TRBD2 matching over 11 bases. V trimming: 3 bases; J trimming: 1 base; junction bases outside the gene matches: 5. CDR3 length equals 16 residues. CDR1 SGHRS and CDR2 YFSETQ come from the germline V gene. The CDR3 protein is CASSSGTSGPQETQYF. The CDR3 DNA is TGCGCCAGCAGCTCCGGGACTAGCGGACCCCAAGAGACCCAGTACTTC.

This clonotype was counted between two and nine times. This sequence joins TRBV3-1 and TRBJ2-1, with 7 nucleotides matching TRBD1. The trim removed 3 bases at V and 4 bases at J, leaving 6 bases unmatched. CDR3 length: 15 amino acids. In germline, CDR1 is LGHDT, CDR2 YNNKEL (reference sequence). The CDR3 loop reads CASSQNPGQYNEQFF. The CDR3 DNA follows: TGTGCCAGCAGCCAGAACCCGGGACAGTACAATGAGCAGTTCTTC.

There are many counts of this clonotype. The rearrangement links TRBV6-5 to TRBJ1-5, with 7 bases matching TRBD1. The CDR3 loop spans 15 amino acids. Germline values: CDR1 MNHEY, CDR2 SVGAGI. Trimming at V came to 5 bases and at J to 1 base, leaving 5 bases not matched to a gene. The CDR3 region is CASSRRQGSNQPQHF. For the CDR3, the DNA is TGTGCCAGCAGTCGTCGACAGGGAAGCAATCAGCCCCAGCATTTT.

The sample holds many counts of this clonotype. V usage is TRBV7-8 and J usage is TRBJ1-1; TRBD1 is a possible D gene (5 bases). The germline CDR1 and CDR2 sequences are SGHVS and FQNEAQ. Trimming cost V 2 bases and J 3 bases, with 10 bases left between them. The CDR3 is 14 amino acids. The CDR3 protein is CASSLLQGDTEAFF. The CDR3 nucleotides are TGTGCCAGCAGCTTATTGCAGGGAGACACTGAAGCTTTCTTT.

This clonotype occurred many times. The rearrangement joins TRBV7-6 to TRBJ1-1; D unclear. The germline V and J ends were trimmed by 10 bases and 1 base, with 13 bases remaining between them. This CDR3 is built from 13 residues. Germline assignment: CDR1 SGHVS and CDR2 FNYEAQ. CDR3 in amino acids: CATSETENTEAFF. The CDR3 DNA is TGTGCCACCTCGGAGACGGAGAACACTGAAGCTTTCTTT.

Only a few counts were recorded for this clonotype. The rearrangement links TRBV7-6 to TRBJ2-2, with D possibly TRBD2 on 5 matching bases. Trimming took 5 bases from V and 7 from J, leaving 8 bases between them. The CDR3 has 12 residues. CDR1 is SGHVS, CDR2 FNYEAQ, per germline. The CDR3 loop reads CASSPRGGELFF. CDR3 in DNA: TGTGCCAGCAGCCCCCGGGGCGGGGAGCTGTTTTTT.

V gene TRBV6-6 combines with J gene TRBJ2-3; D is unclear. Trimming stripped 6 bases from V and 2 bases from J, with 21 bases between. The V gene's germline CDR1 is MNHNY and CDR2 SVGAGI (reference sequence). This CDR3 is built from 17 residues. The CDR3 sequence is CASRDSNLLAPTDTQYF. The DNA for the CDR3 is TGTGCCAGCAGAGATTCGAATTTGTTAGCTCCCACAGATACGCAGTATTTT.

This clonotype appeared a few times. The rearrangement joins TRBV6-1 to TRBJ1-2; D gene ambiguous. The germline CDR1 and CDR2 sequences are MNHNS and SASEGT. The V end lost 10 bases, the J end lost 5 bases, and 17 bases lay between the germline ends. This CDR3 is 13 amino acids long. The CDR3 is CAISKGSGYGYTF. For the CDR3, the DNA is TGTGCCATCTCCAAAGGTTCGGGGTATGGCTACACCTTC.

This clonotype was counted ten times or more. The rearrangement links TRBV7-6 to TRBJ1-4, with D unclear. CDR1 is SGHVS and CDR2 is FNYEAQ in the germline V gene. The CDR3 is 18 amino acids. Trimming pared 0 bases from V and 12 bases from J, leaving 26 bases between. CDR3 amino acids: CASSLATPSALNPLELFF. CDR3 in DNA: TGTGCCAGCAGCTTAGCCACACCAAGCGCCCTAAACCCCCTAGAACTGTTTTTT. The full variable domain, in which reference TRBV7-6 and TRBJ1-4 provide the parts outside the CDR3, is GAGVSQSPRYKVTKRGQDVALRCDPISGHVSLYWYRQALGQGPEFLTYFNYEAQQDKSGLPNDRFSAERPEGSISTLTIQRTEQRDSAMYRCASSLATPSALNPLELFFGSGTQLSVL.

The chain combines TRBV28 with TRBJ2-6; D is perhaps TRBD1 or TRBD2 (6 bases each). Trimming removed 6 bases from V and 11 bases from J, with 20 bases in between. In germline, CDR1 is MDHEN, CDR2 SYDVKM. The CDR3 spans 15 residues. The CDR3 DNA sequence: TGTGCCAGCAGCCTCCTGGTGGGGGGCCGTGACGTCCTGACTTTC. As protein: CASSLLVGGRDVLTF.

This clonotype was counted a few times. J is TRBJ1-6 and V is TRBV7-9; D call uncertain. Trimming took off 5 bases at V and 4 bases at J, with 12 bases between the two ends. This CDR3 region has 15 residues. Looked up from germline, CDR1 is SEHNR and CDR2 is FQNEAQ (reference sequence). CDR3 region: CASSPQPGYNSPLHF. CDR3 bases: TGTGCCAGCAGCCCCCAACCGGGTTATAATTCACCCCTCCACTTT.

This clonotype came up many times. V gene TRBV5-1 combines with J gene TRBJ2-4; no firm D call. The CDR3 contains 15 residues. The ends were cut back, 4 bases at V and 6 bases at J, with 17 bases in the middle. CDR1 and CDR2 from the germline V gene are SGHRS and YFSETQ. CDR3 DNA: TGCGCCAGCAGCCCCGGGCTAGATTCTAGAAACATTCAGTACTTC. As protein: CASSPGLDSRNIQYF. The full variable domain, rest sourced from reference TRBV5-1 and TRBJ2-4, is KAGVTQTPRYLIKTRGQQVTLSCSPISGHRSVSWYQQTPGQGLQFLFEYFSETQRNKGNFPGRFSGRQFSNSRSEMNVSTLELGDSALYLCASSPGLDSRNIQYFGAGTRLSVL.

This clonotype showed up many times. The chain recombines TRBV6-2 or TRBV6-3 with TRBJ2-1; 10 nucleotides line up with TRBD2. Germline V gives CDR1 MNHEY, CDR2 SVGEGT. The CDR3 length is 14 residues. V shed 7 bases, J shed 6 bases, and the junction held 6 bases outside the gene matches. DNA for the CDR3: TGTGCCAGCATAGGAGCGGGGGGGCCCAATGAGCAGTTCTTC. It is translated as CASIGAGGPNEQFF.